This TCR beta chain was identified during a study of T-cell reconstitution after alpha-beta-depleted transplantation in children. Unique molecular identifiers were used to barcode this TCRbeta library. Using its own MiXCR run on the PCR reads, TCRdb lists one record per CDR3 protein. The data hold approximately 350,000 distinct CDR3 sequences, with 13% observed a single time. The CDR3 is 15 residues long. Germline V lookup: CDR1 SNHLY, CDR2 FYNNEI. With 5 bases removed from V and 1 base from J, the gap between germline ends came to 13 bases. The table lists this clonotype with a few counts. This chain uses TRBV2 with TRBJ2-3, with D possibly being TRBD2 (6 bases). The material was PBMCs, obtained from the stem cell graft. This sequence was found in a human donor who donated a stem cell graft to a child with Fanconi anemia. The CDR3 nucleotides read TGTGCCAGCAGTAAGGCGCGGGGAGGCACAGATACGCAGTATTTT. This gives the protein CASSKARGGTDTQYF.